This TCR beta chain comes out of a study of vaccination effects on CD4 cells after COVID-19. Whole-study findings and limits: Of the vaccine-induced clones from healthy vaccinees, merely 1 of 255 recognized common cold coronaviruses as well. Late after vaccination, infection- and vaccine-induced clones showed marked clonal contraction.

Antigen-specific CD4+ T cells were expanded (with viral peptide pools) by the ViraFEST assay ahead of sequencing. It was after approximately 10 days of culture that CD4+ T cells were isolated. With approximately 9.8 ug/ml peptides and 9.5 to 10 IU/ml IL-2, some 2 million PBMC per well were cultured. Fresh IL-2-containing medium replaced half the medium on days 3 and 7. Germline V gives CDR1 KGHSH, CDR2 LQKENI. The CDR3 extends over 13 amino acids. As regards this clone: Its specificity is not known. Germline is not matched at one junction end, which may reflect a read error.

The assay was immunoSEQ multiplex PCR, and TCRdb's table has in-frame clones only and misses some. The sample has 50,000 to 65,000 clones, approximately 80% seen once. This chain links TRBV18 with TRBJ1-1; tentative D call: TRBD1 (6 bases). The sequence was obtained from a human donor who received a COVID-19 vaccine. Sequencing was performed on CD4+ T cells from PBMCs cultured with HCoV-229E spike peptides, taken before COVID-19 vaccination. CDR3 nucleotides: TGTGCCAGCTCGCCTCAGGGGAACGCTGAAGCTTTCTTT. Translated: CASSPQGNAEAFF.